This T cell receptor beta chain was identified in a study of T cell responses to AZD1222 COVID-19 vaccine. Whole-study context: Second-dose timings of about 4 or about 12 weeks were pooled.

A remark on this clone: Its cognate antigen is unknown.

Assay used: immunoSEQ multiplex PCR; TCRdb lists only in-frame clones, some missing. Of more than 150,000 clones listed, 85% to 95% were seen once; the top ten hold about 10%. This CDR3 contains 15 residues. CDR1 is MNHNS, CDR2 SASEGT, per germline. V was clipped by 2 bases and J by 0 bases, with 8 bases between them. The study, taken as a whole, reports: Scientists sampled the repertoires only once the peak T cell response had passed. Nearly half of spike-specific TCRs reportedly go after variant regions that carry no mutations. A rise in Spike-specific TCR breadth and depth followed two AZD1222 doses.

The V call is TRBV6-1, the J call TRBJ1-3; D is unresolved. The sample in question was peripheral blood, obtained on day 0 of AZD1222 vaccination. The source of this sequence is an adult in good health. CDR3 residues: CASSERVDSGNTIYF. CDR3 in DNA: TGTGCCAGCAGTGAAAGGGTTGACTCTGGAAACACCATATATTTT.